The rows below give T cell receptor beta chains drawn from one sample of a study of radiotherapy plus CTLA-4 blockade in lung cancer. Generated by immunoSEQ multiplex PCR, the TCRdb table keeps only in-frame clones and is missing some. The profile covers roughly 40,000 clones, with roughly 73% appearing a single time and more than 20% taken by the ten largest. The sequencing here drew on peripheral blood, taken from a patient treated with radiotherapy plus ipilimumab. These receptors originate from a human donor with non-small cell lung cancer that progressed on radiotherapy plus ipilimumab. CDR3s include the opening cysteine and the closing phenylalanine or tryptophan. Fields, in order: V gene, clone size, D gene, J gene, CDR3 DNA, CDR3 protein. The D gene is left open where the match is weak. Not all rows give a size; the values are once, few, many and, for expanded clones, a class.

V: TRBV7-2
size: once
D: TRBD1
J: TRBJ2-7
DNA: TGTGCCAGCAGCTCGGACAGGGGGGCTTACGAGCAGTACTTC
CDR3: CASSSDRGAYEQYF

V: TRBV6-1
size: .
D: TRBD1
J: TRBJ2-1
DNA: TGTGCCAGCAGTGAACGGGACAGGGTGCATGAGCAGTTCTTC
CDR3: CASSERDRVHEQFF

V: TRBV21-1
size: .
D: .
J: TRBJ1-5
DNA: TGTGCCAGTCCTGGGAGGGGCAATCAGCCCCAGCATTTT
CDR3: CASPGRGNQPQHF

V: TRBV19
size: .
D: .
J: TRBJ1-2
DNA: TGTGCCAGTAGTGGACTCCTAGGGCGGGGCTACACCTTC
CDR3: CASSGLLGRGYTF

V: TRBV4-3
size: .
D: .
J: TRBJ1-2
DNA: TGCGCCAGCAGCCAAGATATCGCAGGGCACTATGGCTACACCTTC
CDR3: CASSQDIAGHYGYTF

V: TRBV21-1
size: .
D: .
J: TRBJ1-5
DNA: TGTGCCAGCAGCAAAGACAGGGCCCTCCATCAGCCCCAGCATTTT
CDR3: CASSKDRALHQPQHF

V: TRBV14
size: .
D: TRBD1
J: TRBJ1-6
DNA: TGTGCCAGCAGCCAAGGACAGGGGCGTGCACCCCTCCACTTT
CDR3: CASSQGQGRAPLHF

V: TRBV5-1
size: .
D: .
J: TRBJ2-7
DNA: TGCGCCAGCAGCCCCGGAGGGACAGCTTACGAGCAGTACTTC
CDR3: CASSPGGTAYEQYF

V: TRBV14
size: .
D: .
J: TRBJ2-7
DNA: TGTGCCAGCAGCCAAGGCATCACAACCTACGAGCAGTACTTC
CDR3: CASSQGITTYEQYF

V: TRBV5-1
size: .
D: .
J: TRBJ1-1
DNA: TGCGCCAGCAGCTTGGTGCGGCAGGGGAGCGACACTGAAGCTTTCTTT
CDR3: CASSLVRQGSDTEAFF

V: TRBV6-1
size: .
D: .
J: TRBJ1-6
DNA: TGTGCCAGCAGTGTTTGGCGGATCCTCAACTATAATTCACCCCTCCACTTT
CDR3: CASSVWRILNYNSPLHF

V: TRBV6-1
size: .
D: .
J: TRBJ2-1
DNA: TGTGCCAGCAGTGGGATGAGTCGGGTCGAGCAGTTCTTC
CDR3: CASSGMSRVEQFF

V: TRBV15
size: .
D: .
J: TRBJ2-2
DNA: TGTGCCACCAGCAGAGAGGGTTTCGCGGGATTTACCGGGGAGCTGTTTTTT
CDR3: CATSREGFAGFTGELFF

V: TRBV27
size: .
D: TRBD1
J: TRBJ2-3
DNA: TGTGCCAGCATCCCCCAGGGGGCAGGAGATACGCAGTATTTT
CDR3: CASIPQGAGDTQYF

V: TRBV28
size: .
D: .
J: TRBJ2-7
DNA: TGTGCCAGCAGTCTAACCTACGAGCAGTACTTC
CDR3: CASSLTYEQYF

V: TRBV6-6
size: .
D: .
J: TRBJ2-7
DNA: TGTGCCAGCAGTCGGGGGTACGAGCAGTACTTC
CDR3: CASSRGYEQYF

V: TRBV4-1
size: many
D: .
J: TRBJ2-6
DNA: TGCGCCAGCAGCCGCCTTGGGGGGACCTCTGGGGCCAACGTCCTGACTTTC
CDR3: CASSRLGGTSGANVLTF

V: TRBV7-7
size: .
D: TRBD2
J: TRBJ2-1
DNA: TGTGCTAGCAGCTTAGGGACTAGCGGGTACAATGAGCAGTTCTTC
CDR3: CASSLGTSGYNEQFF

V: TRBV6-1
size: .
D: TRBD1
J: TRBJ2-3
DNA: TGTGCCAGCAGTGAAGGAGGGGGCGCAGATACGCAGTATTTT
CDR3: CASSEGGGADTQYF

V: TRBV4-2
size: .
D: .
J: TRBJ2-5
DNA: TGTGCCAGCAGCCAAGATCTCAGCGCCCAAGAGACCCAGTACTTC
CDR3: CASSQDLSAQETQYF

V: TRBV6-1
size: .
D: .
J: TRBJ2-3
DNA: TGTGCCAGCAGTGAACTTCCAGGTTGGGGGGTGGATACGCAGTATTTT
CDR3: CASSELPGWGVDTQYF

V: TRBV5-1
size: few
D: TRBD1
J: TRBJ2-1
DNA: TGCGCCAGCAGTTCCGGGACAGGGTCGCTTAATGAGCAGTTCTTC
CDR3: CASSSGTGSLNEQFF

V: TRBV7-3
size: .
D: .
J: TRBJ1-2
DNA: TGTGCCAGCAGCTTACCCCGAAGCCCCTATGGCTACACCTTC
CDR3: CASSLPRSPYGYTF

V: TRBV4-3
size: .
D: .
J: TRBJ1-1
DNA: TGCGCCAGCAGCCAAGATAATAACGGGAGGTCGAGGACTGAAGCTTTCTTT
CDR3: CASSQDNNGRSRTEAFF

V: TRBV6-5
size: .
D: .
J: TRBJ1-1
DNA: TGTGCCAGCAGTTACACAGGGAACACTGAAGCTTTCTTT
CDR3: CASSYTGNTEAFF